The clone carrying this T cell receptor beta chain showed up many times. This specimen belongs to a study of T-cell reconstitution after alpha-beta-depleted transplantation in children. Unique molecular identifiers were incorporated into the prepared TCRbeta library. TCRdb reprocessed the PCR reads via MiXCR and lists one record per CDR3 protein. The table lists about 540,000 distinct CDR3 sequences, 18% of them singletons. Germline V CDR1 and CDR2: SGDLS, YYNGEE. Germline trimming cut 5 bases from V and 0 bases from J; bases unmatched to any gene: 4. This CDR3 region has 15 residues. The input for sequencing was PBMCs from the stem cell graft donor, taken from the stem cell graft. This sequence originates from a human donor who donated a stem cell graft to a child with acute lymphoblastic leukemia. This chain uses TRBV9 with TRBJ2-1; TRBD2 matches at 8 bases. CDR3: CASSVGTSSYNEQFF. The CDR3 DNA reads TGTGCCAGCAGTGTTGGGACTAGCTCCTACAATGAGCAGTTCTTC.